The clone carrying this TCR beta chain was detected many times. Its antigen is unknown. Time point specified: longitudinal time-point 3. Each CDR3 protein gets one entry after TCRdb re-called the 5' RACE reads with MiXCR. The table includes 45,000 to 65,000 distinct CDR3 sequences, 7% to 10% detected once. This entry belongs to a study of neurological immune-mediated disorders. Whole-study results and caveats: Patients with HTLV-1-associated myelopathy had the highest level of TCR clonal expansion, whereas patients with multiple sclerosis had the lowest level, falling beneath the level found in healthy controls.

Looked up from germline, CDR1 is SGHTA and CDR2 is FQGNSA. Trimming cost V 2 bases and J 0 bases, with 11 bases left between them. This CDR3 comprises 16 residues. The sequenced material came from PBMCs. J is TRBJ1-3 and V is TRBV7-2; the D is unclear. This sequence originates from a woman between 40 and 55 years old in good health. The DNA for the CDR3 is TGTGCCAGCAGCTTACAGGTCTGGAGCTCTGGAAACACCATATATTTT. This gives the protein CASSLQVWSSGNTIYF.